Presented here are 10 T cell receptor beta chains from one specimen sequenced in a study of vaccination and CD4 T cells after COVID-19. These receptors have no identified antigens. At the Johns Hopkins FTIC core, DNA taken from cultured CD4+ T cells was sequenced by way of the Oncomine TCR Beta short-read assay. Using its own MiXCR run on the PCR reads, TCRdb lists one record per CDR3 protein. Of about 21,000 distinct CDR3 sequences detected, approximately 59% appear once; the ten largest clones hold 23%. Stated treatment: approximately 10-day PBMC culture with coronavirus spike peptide pools or control peptides (ViraFEST assay). The sequencing used CD4+ T cells from blood, cultured in vitro, collected before SARS-CoV-2 vaccination. The receptors stem from a human donor who received a COVID-19 vaccine.

The chain recombines TRBV5-3 with TRBJ1-1; possible D gene TRBD1, 5 bases. TRBV5-3 is treated as an ORF (open reading frame) with a function not yet certain. Trimming left V 1 base short and J 5 bases short, with 15 bases between. The CDR3 loop spans 15 amino acids. CDR3 in DNA: TGTGCCAGAAGCTTGATGCGCCTCGGGGGGACTGAAGCTTTCTTT. Amino acid sequence: CARSLMRLGGTEAFF.

The rearrangement links TRBV19 to TRBJ1-2, with 9 bases matching TRBD1. CDR3 length: 14 residues. CDR1 and CDR2 (germline): LNHDA, SQIVND (reference sequence). With 7 bases clipped from V and 8 bases from J, the junction kept 11 bases outside the gene matches. The DNA of the CDR3 is TGTGCCAGTATTAGGGGACAGGGTTTGGGCGGCTACACCTTC. Translation: CASIRGQGLGGYTF.

This sequence joins TRBV6-5 and TRBJ2-1, with 8 bases fitting TRBD2. Trimming removed 2 bases from V and 4 bases from J; junction bases left unmatched: 13. This CDR3 is 18 amino acids long. The germline CDR1 and CDR2 sequences are MNHEY and SVGAGI. CDR3 sequence reads: CASSYALLSGGSYNEQFF. The CDR3 DNA follows: TGTGCCAGCAGTTACGCCCTCCTGAGCGGGGGTTCATACAATGAGCAGTTCTTC.

This chain uses TRBV7-2 with TRBJ1-1, with 8 bases lining up with TRBD1. Germline CDR1 and CDR2: SGHTA and FQGNSA. The ends lost 5 bases at V and 3 bases at J; junction bases unmatched: 8. The CDR3 has 15 amino acids. CDR3 in amino acids: CASSLQGAPYTEAFF. The CDR3 DNA is TGTGCCAGCAGCCTGCAGGGGGCGCCGTACACTGAAGCTTTCTTT.

The CDR3 protein is CASKGTEAFF. The CDR3 DNA follows: TGTGCCAGTAAGGGTACTGAAGCTTTCTTT. The chain combines TRBV19 with TRBJ1-1; D remains unclear. From germline, CDR1 is LNHDA and CDR2 SQIVND (reference sequence). The CDR3 contains 10 residues. V was shortened by 7 bases and J by 5 bases, with 5 bases between the two germline ends.

The chain links TRBV27 to TRBJ1-1; a weak D match, TRBD1 (5 bases). The CDR3 loop spans 15 amino acids. Per the germline V gene, CDR1 is MNHEY and CDR2 is SMNVEV (reference sequence). Trimming stripped 3 bases from V and 6 bases from J, with 17 bases between. CDR3 protein: CASSFLKAGGAEAFF. CDR3 in DNA: TGTGCCAGCAGTTTCCTAAAAGCGGGGGGGGCTGAAGCTTTCTTT.

The chain links TRBV6-1 to TRBJ1-1, with 10 bases that match TRBD1. This CDR3 has 15 amino acids. The J segment lost 1 base and the V segment lost 5 bases, leaving 4 bases of the junction unmatched. Germline CDR1 MNHNS, CDR2 SASEGT. CDR3 loop: CASSPGQGKNTEAFF. In nucleotides, the CDR3 is TGTGCCAGCAGTCCGGGACAGGGGAAGAACACTGAAGCTTTCTTT.

V usage is TRBV20-1 and J usage is TRBJ1-1; D is possibly TRBD1 (5 bases). The CDR3 length is 15 residues. Germline V lookup: CDR1 DFQATT, CDR2 SNEGSKA (reference sequence). Deletions cut 1 base from V and 0 bases from J, with 12 bases between. DNA for the CDR3: TGCAGTGCTAGAGGCCGGGACGGTCTGAACACTGAAGCTTTCTTT. Translated: CSARGRDGLNTEAFF.

This clonotype was recorded a few times. The rearrangement uses TRBV15 and TRBJ1-5, with 7 bases aligning to TRBD1. The CDR3 extends over 17 amino acids. Germline trimming cut 3 bases from V and 1 base from J; bases unmatched to any gene: 9. CDR1 and CDR2 from the germline V gene are LNHNV and YYDKDF (reference sequence). The CDR3 coding sequence is TGTGCCACCAGCAGCGCCCCCGGGACAGCCAGCAATCAGCCCCAGCATTTT. Protein sequence: CATSSAPGTASNQPQHF.

This clonotype has only a few counts. The V gene is TRBV20-1, the J gene TRBJ1-2; D is unclear. The CDR3 sequence is 13 residues long. Looked up from germline, CDR1 is DFQATT and CDR2 is SNEGSKA (reference sequence). V lost 2 bases, J lost 4 bases, and 11 bases lay in between. This CDR3 is CSARPPDSYGYTF. CDR3 DNA sequence: TGCAGTGCTAGACCCCCGGATTCCTATGGCTACACCTTC.